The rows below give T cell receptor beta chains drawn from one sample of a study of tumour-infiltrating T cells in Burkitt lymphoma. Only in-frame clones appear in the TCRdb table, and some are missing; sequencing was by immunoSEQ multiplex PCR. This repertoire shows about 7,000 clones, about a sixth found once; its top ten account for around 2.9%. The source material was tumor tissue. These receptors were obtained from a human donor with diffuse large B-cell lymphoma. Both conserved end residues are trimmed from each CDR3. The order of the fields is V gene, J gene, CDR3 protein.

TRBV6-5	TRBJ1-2	ASSYSRTGGGYGYT
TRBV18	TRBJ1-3	ASSPAFGSSGNTIY
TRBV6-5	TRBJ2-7	ASSYWGADEQY
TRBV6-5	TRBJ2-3	ASSYSLAKDTQY
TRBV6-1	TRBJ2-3	ASSVLPGREGLVGTDTQY
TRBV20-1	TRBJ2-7	SARRDYEQY
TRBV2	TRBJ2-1	ASREPGTSGRSTLDEQF
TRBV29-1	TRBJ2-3	SVGGGLAGVGDTQY
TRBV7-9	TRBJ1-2	ASSLGSGGIQTDT
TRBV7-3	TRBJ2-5	ASSSPNLAGGRGGLETQY
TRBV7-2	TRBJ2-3	ASSLNGVMADTQY
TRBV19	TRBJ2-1	ASSIAGVSYNEQF
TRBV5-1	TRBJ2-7	ASSLPGQGAGEQY
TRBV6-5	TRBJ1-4	ASSSGTGNEKLF
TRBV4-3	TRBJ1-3	ASSQDRDAGNTIY
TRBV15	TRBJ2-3	ATSRGLGTDTQY
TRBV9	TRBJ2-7	ASSVGNGPSYEQY
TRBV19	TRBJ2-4	ASSIEKGYESGNIQY
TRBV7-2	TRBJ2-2	ASSLATGSNTGELF
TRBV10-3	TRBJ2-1	AISESREGPGYEQF
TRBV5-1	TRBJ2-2	ASSLGGLASNTGELF
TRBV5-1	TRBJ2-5	ASSLDDREETQY
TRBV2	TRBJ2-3	ASSRQGSDTQY
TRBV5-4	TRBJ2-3	ASSSGPGSTDTQY
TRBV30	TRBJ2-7	AWSVFGTGTYEQY
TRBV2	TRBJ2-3	ASSSPGTATTSTDTQY